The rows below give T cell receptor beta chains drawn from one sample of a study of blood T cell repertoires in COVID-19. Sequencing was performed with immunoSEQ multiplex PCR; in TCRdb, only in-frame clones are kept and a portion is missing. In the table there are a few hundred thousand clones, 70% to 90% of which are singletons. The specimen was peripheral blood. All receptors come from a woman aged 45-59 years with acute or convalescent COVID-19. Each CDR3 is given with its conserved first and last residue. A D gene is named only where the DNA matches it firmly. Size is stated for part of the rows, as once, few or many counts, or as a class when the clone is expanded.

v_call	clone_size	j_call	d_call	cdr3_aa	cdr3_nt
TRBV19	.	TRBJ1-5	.	CASRTLGGTGNQPQHF	TGTGCCAGTAGAACCCTGGGGGGGACTGGCAATCAGCCCCAGCATTTT
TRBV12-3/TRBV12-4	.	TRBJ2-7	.	CASSRTTAEQYF	TGTGCCAGCAGCCGAACTACGGCGGAGCAGTACTTC
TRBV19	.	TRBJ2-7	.	CASSSLATTYEQYF	TGTGCCAGTAGTAGCCTAGCGACAACCTACGAGCAGTACTTC
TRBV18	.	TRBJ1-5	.	CASSHAKTGVSNQPQHF	TGTGCCAGCTCACACGCAAAAACCGGGGTTAGCAATCAGCCCCAGCATTTT
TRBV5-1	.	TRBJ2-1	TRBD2	CASSLGTSGPMMRFF	TGCGCCAGCAGCTTGGGGACTAGCGGGCCCATGATGCGGTTCTTC
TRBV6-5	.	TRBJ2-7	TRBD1	CASSTRTGGSYEQYF	TGTGCCAGCAGTACCCGGACAGGGGGCTCCTACGAGCAGTACTTC
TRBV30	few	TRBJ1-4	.	CAWGRGGSSEKLFF	TGTGCCTGGGGTCGGGGGGGGTCGAGTGAAAAACTGTTTTTT
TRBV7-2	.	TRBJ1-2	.	CASSLEGAGGRDGYTF	TGTGCCAGCAGCTTAGAAGGGGCGGGGGGGCGAGATGGCTACACCTTC
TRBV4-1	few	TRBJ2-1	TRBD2	CASSQGLAFNEQFF	TGCGCCAGCAGCCAAGGACTAGCGTTTAATGAGCAGTTCTTC
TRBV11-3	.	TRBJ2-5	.	CASSLGATGSPETQYF	TGTGCCAGCAGCTTAGGGGCGACAGGTAGCCCCGAGACCCAGTACTTC
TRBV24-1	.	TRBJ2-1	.	CATSDFDRYNEQFF	TGTGCCACCAGTGATTTCGACAGGTACAATGAGCAGTTCTTC
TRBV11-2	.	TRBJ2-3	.	CASSQYWRTDTQYF	TGTGCCAGCAGCCAGTACTGGCGGACAGATACGCAGTATTTT
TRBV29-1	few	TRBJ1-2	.	CSVENGDRGYTF	TGCAGCGTTGAAAACGGGGATAGGGGCTACACCTTC
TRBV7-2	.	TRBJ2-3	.	CASSLVHGTDTQYF	TGTGCCAGCAGCTTAGTACACGGCACAGATACGCAGTATTTT
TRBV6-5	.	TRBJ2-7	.	CASSPPGRAEQYF	TGTGCCAGCAGCCCCCCGGGCAGGGCCGAGCAGTACTTC
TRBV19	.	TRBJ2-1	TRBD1	CASSNPGTGGESPFF	TGTGCCAGTAGCAATCCCGGGACAGGGGGCGAAAGCCCGTTCTTC
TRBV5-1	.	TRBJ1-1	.	CASARGEGWNTEAFF	TGCGCCAGCGCCCGCGGGGAAGGGTGGAACACTGAAGCTTTCTTT
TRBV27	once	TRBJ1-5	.	CASSLRGIYQPQHF	TGTGCCAGCAGTTTAAGGGGAATTTATCAGCCCCAGCATTTT
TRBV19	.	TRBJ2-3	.	CASTSRTTDTQYF	TGTGCCAGTACTTCTAGGACTACGGATACGCAGTATTTT
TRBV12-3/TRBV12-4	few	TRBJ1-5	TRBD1	CASSSDRDQPQHF	TGTGCCAGCAGTTCGGACAGGGATCAGCCCCAGCATTTT
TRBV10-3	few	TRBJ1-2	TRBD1	CAISESEGARGYTF	TGTGCCATCAGTGAGTCGGAGGGGGCACGTGGCTACACCTTC
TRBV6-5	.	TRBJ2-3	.	CATARYTGSTDTQYF	TGTGCCACCGCTCGATATACGGGGAGCACAGATACGCAGTATTTT
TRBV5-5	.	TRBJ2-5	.	CASSLAAAGGQETQYF	TGTGCCAGCAGCTTGGCCGCAGCAGGAGGCCAAGAGACCCAGTACTTC
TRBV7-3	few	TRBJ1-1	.	CASSLGQKNTEAFF	TGTGCCAGCAGCTTAGGGCAGAAGAACACTGAAGCTTTCTTT
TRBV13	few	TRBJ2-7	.	CASSLRGWEGQYF	TGTGCCAGCAGCTTAAGGGGATGGGAAGGGCAGTACTTC
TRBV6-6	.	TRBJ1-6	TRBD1	CASSGSGTATSYNSPLHF	TGTGCCAGCAGTGGATCGGGGACAGCTACCTCCTATAATTCACCCCTCCACTTT
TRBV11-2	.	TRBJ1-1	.	CASTFNRLTGYEAFF	TGTGCCAGCACCTTTAATCGGCTAACAGGGTACGAAGCTTTCTTT
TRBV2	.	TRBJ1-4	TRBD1	CASSWGTGNEKLFF	TGTGCCAGCAGTTGGGGGACAGGGAATGAAAAACTGTTTTTT
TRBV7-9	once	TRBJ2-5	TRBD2	CASSRLASQETQYF	TGTGCCAGCAGCCGACTAGCGAGCCAAGAGACCCAGTACTTC
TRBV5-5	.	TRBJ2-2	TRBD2	CASSLGLAGGKGTGELFF	TGTGCCAGCAGCTTGGGACTAGCGGGAGGAAAAGGCACCGGGGAGCTGTTTTTT
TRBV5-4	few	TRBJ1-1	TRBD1	CASSWDRVNTEAFF	TGTGCCAGCAGCTGGGACAGAGTGAACACTGAAGCTTTCTTT